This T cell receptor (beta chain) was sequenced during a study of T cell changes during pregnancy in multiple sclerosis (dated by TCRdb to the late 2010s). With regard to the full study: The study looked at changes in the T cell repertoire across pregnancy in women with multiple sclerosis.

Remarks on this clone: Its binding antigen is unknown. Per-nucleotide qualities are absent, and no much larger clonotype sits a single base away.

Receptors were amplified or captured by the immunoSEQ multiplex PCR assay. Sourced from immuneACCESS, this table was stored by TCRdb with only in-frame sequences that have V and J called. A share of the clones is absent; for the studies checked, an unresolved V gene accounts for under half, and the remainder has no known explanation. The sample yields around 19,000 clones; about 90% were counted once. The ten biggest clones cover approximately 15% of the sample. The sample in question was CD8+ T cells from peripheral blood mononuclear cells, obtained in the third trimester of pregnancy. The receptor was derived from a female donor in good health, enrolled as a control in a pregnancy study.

The CDR3 loop reads CASSDRSGSAYNEQFF. The nucleotide sequence reads as follows: TGTGCCAGCAGTGACCGCAGCGGGAGCGCCTACAATGAGCAGTTCTTC. Recombination joined TRBV27 with TRBJ2-1, and TRBD2 aligns with 8 junction nucleotides. V loses 5 bases at its end and J loses 2 bases; junction bases beyond the gene matches: 8. CDR1 and CDR2, per the germline V gene (reference sequence), are MNHEY and SMNVEV. From the cysteine through the phenylalanine, the CDR3 covers 16 amino acids. Here the CDR3 DNA is all that survives: 48 bases in frame from base 1.